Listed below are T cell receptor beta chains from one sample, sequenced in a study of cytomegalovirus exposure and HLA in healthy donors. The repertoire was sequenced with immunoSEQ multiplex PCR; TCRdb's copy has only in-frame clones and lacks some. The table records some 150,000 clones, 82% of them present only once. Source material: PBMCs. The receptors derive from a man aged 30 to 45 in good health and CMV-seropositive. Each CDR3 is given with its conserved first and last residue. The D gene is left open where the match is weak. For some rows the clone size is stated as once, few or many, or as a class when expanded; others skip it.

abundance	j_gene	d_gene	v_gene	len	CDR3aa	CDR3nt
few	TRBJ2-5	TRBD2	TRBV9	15	CATSQRGEWGETQYF	TGTGCCACCAGTCAGCGGGGGGAATGGGGGGAGACCCAGTACTTC
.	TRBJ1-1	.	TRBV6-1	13	CASSFREDTEAFF	TGTGCCAGCAGTTTCAGGGAGGACACTGAAGCTTTCTTT
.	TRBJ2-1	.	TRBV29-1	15	CSVEDQESSYNEQFF	TGCAGCGTTGAAGACCAGGAAAGCTCCTACAATGAGCAGTTCTTC
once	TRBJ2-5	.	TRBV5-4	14	CASSLEAGQETQYF	TGTGCCAGCAGCTTGGAGGCAGGCCAAGAGACCCAGTACTTC
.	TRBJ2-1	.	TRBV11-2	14	CASSSGTLTNEQFF	TGTGCCAGCAGTTCCGGGACACTCACCAATGAGCAGTTCTTC
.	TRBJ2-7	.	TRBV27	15	CASSLSQGIRSEQYF	TGTGCCAGCAGTTTATCACAGGGCATCCGAAGCGAGCAGTACTTC
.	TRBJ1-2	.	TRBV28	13	CASSLQGFYGYTF	TGTGCCAGCAGTTTACAGGGGTTCTATGGCTACACCTTC
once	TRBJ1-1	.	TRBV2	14	CASSLSRANTEAFF	TGTGCCAGCAGTCTTAGCAGGGCGAACACTGAAGCTTTCTTT
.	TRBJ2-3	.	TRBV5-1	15	CASSLLEAWTDTQYF	TGCGCCAGCAGCTTGCTAGAGGCATGGACAGATACGCAGTATTTT
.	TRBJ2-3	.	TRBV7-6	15	CASSPEVAGTDTQYF	TGTGCCAGCAGCCCAGAGGTAGCAGGCACAGATACGCAGTATTTT
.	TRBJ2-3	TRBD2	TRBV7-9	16	CASSSETSSSTDTQYF	TGTGCCAGCAGCTCAGAGACTAGCAGTAGCACAGATACGCAGTATTTT
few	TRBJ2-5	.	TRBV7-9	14	CASSSRLLKETQYF	TGTGCCAGCAGCTCCCGACTACTCAAAGAGACCCAGTACTTC
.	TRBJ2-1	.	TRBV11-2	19	CASSGIPGTGRRSYNEQFF	TGTGCCAGCAGCGGCATCCCCGGGACTGGGAGACGATCCTACAATGAGCAGTTCTTC
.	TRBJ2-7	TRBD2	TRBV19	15	CASSTLAGGQYEQYF	TGCGCCAGTAGTACTTTAGCGGGAGGGCAATACGAGCAGTACTTC
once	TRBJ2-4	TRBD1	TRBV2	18	CASSTGTGGSGAKNIQYF	TGTGCCAGCAGCACCGGGACAGGGGGCTCTGGGGCCAAAAACATTCAGTACTTC
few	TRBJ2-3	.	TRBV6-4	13	CASSDEDRNTQYF	TGTGCCAGCAGTGATGAGGACAGAAATACGCAGTATTTT
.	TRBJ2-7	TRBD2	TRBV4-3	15	CASSQTSGGSYEQYF	TGCGCCAGCAGCCAGACTAGCGGGGGGTCCTACGAGCAGTACTTC
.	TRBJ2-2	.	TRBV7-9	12	CASSLALGELFF	TGTGCCAGCAGCTTAGCCCTCGGGGAGCTGTTTTTT
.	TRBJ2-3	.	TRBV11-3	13	CASSLAHPEAQYF	TGTGCCAGCAGCTTAGCTCACCCTGAGGCGCAGTATTTT
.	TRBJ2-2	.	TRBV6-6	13	CASFGRGPGELFF	TGTGCCAGCTTCGGCAGGGGTCCCGGGGAGCTGTTTTTT
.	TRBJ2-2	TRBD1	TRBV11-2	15	CASSLTGGPTGELFF	TGTGCCAGCAGCTTGACAGGGGGCCCCACCGGGGAGCTGTTTTTT
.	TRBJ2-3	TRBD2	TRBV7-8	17	CASSYRTSGRAGDTQYF	TGTGCCAGCAGCTACCGGACTAGCGGGAGGGCCGGAGATACGCAGTATTTT
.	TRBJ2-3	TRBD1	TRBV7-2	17	CASSLVGRGPSTDTQYF	TGTGCCAGCAGCTTAGTGGGCAGGGGGCCTTCCACAGATACGCAGTATTTT
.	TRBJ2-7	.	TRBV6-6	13	CASSYWDTYEQYF	TGTGCCAGCAGTTACTGGGACACTTACGAGCAGTACTTC
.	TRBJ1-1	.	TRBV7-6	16	CASSPTGGSRGTEAFF	TGTGCCAGCAGCCCAACGGGGGGGAGTCGGGGCACTGAAGCTTTCTTT
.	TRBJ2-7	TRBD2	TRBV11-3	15	CASSLGGGSSYEQYF	TGTGCCAGCAGCTTAGGGGGCGGGAGCTCCTACGAGCAGTACTTC
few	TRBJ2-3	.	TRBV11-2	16	CASSPPGRGNGDTQYF	TGTGCCAGCAGCCCCCCGGGGAGGGGGAATGGAGATACGCAGTATTTT
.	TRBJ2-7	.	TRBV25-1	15	CASSEKGGEGYEQYF	TGTGCCAGCAGTGAGAAGGGGGGGGAGGGGTACGAGCAGTACTTC
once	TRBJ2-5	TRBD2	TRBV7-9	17	CASSRPGTSVYQETQYF	TGTGCCAGCAGCCGACCAGGGACTAGCGTGTACCAAGAGACCCAGTACTTC
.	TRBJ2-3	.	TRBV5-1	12	CASSTGVDTQYF	TGCGCCAGCAGCACGGGGGTAGATACGCAGTATTTT
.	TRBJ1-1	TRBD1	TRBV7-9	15	CASSLAAGGGTEAFF	TGTGCCAGCAGCTTAGCGGCAGGGGGAGGCACTGAAGCTTTCTTT
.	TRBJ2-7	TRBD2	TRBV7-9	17	CASSPRLAASGNYEQYF	TGTGCCAGCAGCCCGCGCCTCGCGGCTAGCGGGAATTACGAGCAGTACTTC
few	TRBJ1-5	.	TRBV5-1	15	CASSLAGQGGQPQHF	TGCGCCAGCAGCTTGGCCGGTCAGGGAGGACAGCCCCAGCATTTT
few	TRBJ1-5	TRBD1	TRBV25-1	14	CASSEGQGGQPQHF	TGTGCCAGCAGTGAGGGACAGGGGGGTCAGCCCCAGCATTTT
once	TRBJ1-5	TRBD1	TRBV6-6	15	CASYHPQGIDQPQHF	TGTGCCAGCTACCACCCACAGGGGATCGATCAGCCCCAGCATTTT